This T cell receptor beta chain was identified in a study of OX40 agonist ivuxolimab in advanced cancers. Study summary: Around 40% of patients had received prior checkpoint inhibitor therapy.

Germline V CDR1 and CDR2: SGHVS, FQNEAQ. The CDR3 runs 14 residues. V lost 5 bases, J lost 7 bases, and 6 bases stayed unmatched. With autoimmune disease history or systemic immunosuppression, patients were excluded. Baseline, cycle 4 day 1, and cycle 7 day 1 were the blood sampling points. The method was immunoSEQ multiplex PCR; TCRdb's version includes in-frame clones alone and lacks a portion of them. The table shows tens of thousands of clones, with more than 70% occurring only once. The sequences come from CD4+ or CD8+ T cells sorted from blood, collected in a trial of the OX40 agonist ivuxolimab. The V and J genes are TRBV7-8 and TRBJ2-2; 8 nucleotides align to TRBD1. This receptor was taken from an adult with an advanced solid tumor such as melanoma, head and neck, liver or kidney cancer. The CDR3 nucleotides read TGTGCCAGCAGCGCCGGACAGGGAATCGGGGAGCTGTTTTTT. Its protein product is CASSAGQGIGELFF.